These T cell receptor beta chains were read from a single sample in a study of immune characteristics of hereditary and idiopathic chronic pancreatitis. Clones were read by immunoSEQ multiplex PCR, and TCRdb kept only the in-frame ones, dropping some. The sample includes about 6,000 clones, about 70% of them seen just once. The specimen was pancreas tissue with hereditary chronic pancreatitis. The source of these receptors is a human donor with chronic pancreatitis. CDR3s include the opening cysteine and the closing phenylalanine or tryptophan. Each record gives: D gene, J gene, clone size, CDR3 length, V gene, CDR3 DNA, CDR3 protein. D genes are given only for firm matches. Only part of the rows carry a size: once, few, many, or a class if the clone is expanded.

TRBD1	TRBJ1-1	.	15	TRBV4-1	TGCGCCAGCAGCCTAACCGGACAGGCCAAGACTGAAGCTTTCTTT	CASSLTGQAKTEAFF
.	TRBJ2-3	.	14	TRBV24-1	TGTGCCACCAGTGAGAGGGGGTCGGGGGATACGCAGTATTTT	CATSERGSGDTQYF
.	TRBJ1-3	.	17	TRBV6-6	TGTGCCAGCAGTCTTCCCCCGTTTGAGGGCAGTGGAAACACCATATATTTT	CASSLPPFEGSGNTIYF
TRBD1	TRBJ1-1	.	12	TRBV3-1/TRBV3-2	TGTGCCAGCAGCCAAGGCCCAGGGGGCGCTTTCTTT	CASSQGPGGAFF
.	TRBJ2-2	.	13	TRBV28	TGTGGGACACAAAGGGGGTACACCGGGGAGCTGTTTTTT	CGTQRGYTGELFF
.	TRBJ2-3	.	14	TRBV2	TGTGCCAGCAATAAGGAAACGGGCACAGATACGCAGTATTTT	CASNKETGTDTQYF
TRBD2	TRBJ2-2	.	15	TRBV5-1	TGCGCCAGCAGCTTTAGCGGGGGATACACCGGGGAGCTGTTTTTT	CASSFSGGYTGELFF
.	TRBJ2-4	.	14	TRBV3-1/TRBV3-2	TGTGCCAGCAGGGGAGTAGGGGGAGAAAACATTCAGTACTTC	CASRGVGGENIQYF
.	TRBJ2-3	few	12	TRBV11-3	TGTGCCAGCAGCTTAGGGTCGGCGACGCAGTATTTT	CASSLGSATQYF
TRBD1	TRBJ2-7	.	15	TRBV2	TGTGCCAGCAGACTCACAGGGGGACAATTCTACGAGCAGTACTTC	CASRLTGGQFYEQYF
.	TRBJ1-2	.	15	TRBV2	TGTGCCAGCAGTTCCTGGCTCGACAGTCCCTATGGCTACACCTTC	CASSSWLDSPYGYTF
.	TRBJ1-1	once	15	TRBV21-1	TGTGCCAGCAGCAAAGGGCGTACTCAAAACACTGAAGCTTTCTTT	CASSKGRTQNTEAFF
.	TRBJ2-1	.	13	TRBV5-1	TGCGCCAGCAGCTTGTTAGGAAACAATGAGCAGTTCTTC	CASSLLGNNEQFF
.	TRBJ2-1	.	12	TRBV4-3	TGCGCCAGCAGCCAAGGATCATCGGGGCAGTTCTTC	CASSQGSSGQFF
.	TRBJ1-6	large	14	TRBV7-9	TGTGCCAGCAGCTTAGATCGGGGGCTTTCACCCCTCCACTTT	CASSLDRGLSPLHF
TRBD1	TRBJ1-4	.	13	TRBV19	TGTGCCAGTAATTCAGGGGGACAAAGAAAACTGTTTTTT	CASNSGGQRKLFF